The 8 T cell receptor beta chains given below trace back to one sample, sequenced in a study of PD-L1 blockade in urothelial cancer. Only in-frame clones appear in the TCRdb table, and some are missing; sequencing was by immunoSEQ multiplex PCR. The data contain 70,000 or so clones, less than 90% of them singletons. Sequencing used PBMCs, obtained around atezolizumab (anti-PD-L1) treatment. These receptors originate from a man between 65 and 80 years old with urothelial cancer.

The CDR3 coding sequence is TGTGCCTGGGGAGGGGCTGACTACGAGCAGTACTTC. Protein product: CAWGGADYEQYF. The rearrangement joins TRBV30 to TRBJ2-7, with a possible D match to TRBD2 (6 bases). Looked up from germline, CDR1 is GTSNPN and CDR2 is SVGIG (reference sequence). The CDR3 covers 12 residues. The V end was cut by 5 bases, the J end by 3 bases, with 11 bases between.

The CDR3 sequence: CASSVGPGGNQPQHF. CDR3 bases: TGTGCCAGCAGCGTAGGTCCCGGGGGCAATCAGCCCCAGCATTTT. This rearrangement joins TRBV9 to TRBJ1-5; D uncertain. Germline V gene data show CDR1 as SGDLS and CDR2 as YYNGEE. The CDR3 runs to 15 residues. V dropped 0 bases and J dropped 2 bases, with 9 bases sitting between them.

The chain carries TRBV5-1 and TRBJ2-7, with D possibly matching TRBD1 (6 bases). With 3 bases removed from V and 5 bases from J, the gap between germline ends came to 12 bases. Germline CDR1 is SGHRS and CDR2 is YFSETQ. The CDR3 runs 13 residues. The CDR3 nucleotides read TGCGCCAGCAGCTCCCCCTACAGGGACGAGCAGTACTTC. It codes for CASSSPYRDEQYF.

This clone is a singleton in its sample. The rearrangement joins TRBV6-5 to TRBJ2-7; the D gene is possibly TRBD2 (5 bases). CDR1 and CDR2 from the germline V gene are MNHEY and SVGAGI. V lost 2 bases and J 0 bases, leaving 14 bases between the germline ends. This CDR3 is built from 16 residues. This CDR3 reads CASSYGSAGSSYEQYF. In nucleotides, the CDR3 is TGTGCCAGCAGTTACGGGAGCGCGGGCTCCTCCTACGAGCAGTACTTC.

The CDR3 region has the DNA TGTGCCTCGGTGCGAAGTGATGGCTACACCTTC. This gives the protein CASVRSDGYTF. The chain uses TRBV30 and TRBJ1-2; D gene uncertain. Germline assignment: CDR1 GTSNPN and CDR2 SVGIG (reference sequence). This CDR3 comprises 11 residues. V lost 7 bases, J lost 6 bases, and 12 bases lay in between.

This clone was observed a single time. The chain links TRBV6-4 to TRBJ1-5, with a possible D match to TRBD1 (5 bases). Trimming cost V 7 bases and J 7 bases, with 17 bases left between them. Germline values: CDR1 MRHNA, CDR2 SNTAGT. CDR3 length equals 14 residues. The CDR3 protein is CASTTGGGNQPQHF. The CDR3 DNA reads TGTGCCAGCACTACGGGGGGGGGTAACCAGCCCCAGCATTTT.

This clone was counted a few times. The chain has TRBV28 and TRBJ2-7; no reliable D call. Trimming removed 6 bases from V and 12 bases from J, with 24 bases in between. The CDR3 has 14 amino acids. Germline values: CDR1 MDHEN, CDR2 SYDVKM. The CDR3 region has the DNA TGTGCCAGCAGCGTAACGAGTGCGGCCCCCGGGTGGTACTTC. It is translated as CASSVTSAAPGWYF.

This chain links TRBV5-1 with TRBJ2-4, with D tentatively TRBD2 (6 bases). Germline values: CDR1 SGHRS, CDR2 YFSETQ. The CDR3 sequence is 15 residues long. V was trimmed by 1 base and J by 0 bases, leaving 8 bases between them. CDR3 DNA sequence: TGCGCCAGCAGCTTGTCTAGCGAAGCCAAAAACATTCAGTACTTC. It specifies CASSLSSEAKNIQYF.